Below are 12 T cell receptor beta chains sequenced from a single sample in a study of T cell changes during pregnancy in multiple sclerosis (dated by TCRdb to about 2019). Library generation was performed with the immunoSEQ multiplex PCR assay. TCRdb obtained this table from immuneACCESS and retained in-frame rearrangements with V and J assigned. These tables miss some clones; where compared with another copy, unresolved V genes account for less than half of the shortfall, and the remainder is unexplained. The sample records around 59,000 clones, roughly 93% of which are singletons. The top ten hold approximately 3.5% of the sample. The source material was CD8+ T cells from peripheral blood mononuclear cells, sampled in the second trimester of pregnancy. These TCRs come from a female donor with multiple sclerosis, enrolled in a pregnancy study.

CDR3 region: CASSSGQGTGELFF. The CDR3 DNA reads as TGTGCCAGCAGTTCGGGACAGGGAACCGGGGAGCTGTTTTTT. The chain recombines TRBV27 with TRBJ2-2, with 9 bases aligning to TRBD1. The J segment lost 5 bases and the V segment lost 4 bases, leaving 2 bases of the junction unmatched. Germline V CDR1 and CDR2: MNHEY, SMNVEV (reference sequence). The CDR3 is 14 amino acids.

The rearrangement uses TRBV6-5 and TRBJ1-2, with 7 bases matching TRBD1. V lost 6 bases, J lost 7 bases, and 2 bases stayed unmatched. The germline V gene encodes CDR1 MNHEY and CDR2 SVGAGI. This CDR3 has 11 amino acids. CDR3 sequence reads: CASRAGGGYTF. The CDR3 coding sequence is TGTGCCAGCAGAGCAGGGGGTGGCTACACCTTC.

The V gene is TRBV7-9, the J gene TRBJ2-1; TRBD2 aligns across 8 bases. Germline V gene data show CDR1 as SEHNR and CDR2 as FQNEAQ (reference sequence). The CDR3 has 15 residues. After removal of 2 bases from V and 8 bases from J, the junction contained 8 bases not matched to a gene. CDR3 sequence reads: CASSLITGGQDEQFF. The CDR3 DNA sequence: TGTGCCAGCAGCTTAATCACGGGAGGGCAGGATGAGCAGTTCTTC. Supplemented by reference TRBV7-9 and TRBJ2-1, the full variable domain reads DTGVSQNPRHKITKRGQNVTFRCDPISEHNRLYWYRQTLGQGPEFLTYFQNEAQLEKSRLLSDRFSAERPKGSFSTLEIQRTEQGDSAMYLCASSLITGGQDEQFFGPGTRLTVL.

The chain carries TRBV9 and TRBJ1-4; TRBD1 is a possible D gene (6 bases). CDR3 length: 15 amino acids. Trimming removed 4 bases at V and 8 bases at J, with 18 bases between. Germline CDR1 SGDLS, CDR2 YYNGEE. The CDR3 DNA reads TGTGCCAGCAGCCCCTTGGCCAGGGGTGAGGAAAAACTGTTTTTT. Amino acids: CASSPLARGEEKLFF.

V gene TRBV4-1 combines with J gene TRBJ1-1; D remains unclear. CDR3 length: 14 residues. V was clipped by 1 base and J by 3 bases, with 9 bases between them. Germline assignment: CDR1 MGHRA and CDR2 YSYEKL. This CDR3 reads CASSQGAAYTEAFF. In DNA, the CDR3 is TGCGCCAGCAGCCAAGGAGCGGCGTACACTGAAGCTTTCTTT.

This clone ranks as medium-sized. V is TRBV14 and J is TRBJ2-5; 7 bases are a match to TRBD2. Per germline, CDR1 SGHDN and CDR2 FVKESK. CDR3 length: 15 amino acids. V was pared by 4 bases and J by 10 bases, with 15 bases of the junction left unmatched. CDR3 loop: CASSPGDYRTVDQYF. The CDR3 coding sequence is TGTGCCAGCAGCCCTGGGGACTATCGAACGGTAGACCAGTACTTC.

The CDR3 sequence: CASSFEAEKYNEQFF. The DNA of the CDR3 is TGCGCCAGCAGCTTTGAGGCAGAAAAGTACAATGAGCAGTTCTTC. The gene calls are TRBV5-1 and TRBJ2-1, with D unclear. V was cut by 2 bases and J by 4 bases, with 13 bases left in between. Germline V gene lookup returns CDR1 SGHRS and CDR2 YFSETQ. The CDR3 is made up of 15 amino acids.

The V gene is TRBV7-9, the J gene TRBJ1-2; 9 nucleotides agree with TRBD1. After removal of 5 bases from V and 2 bases from J, the junction contained 6 bases not matched to a gene. Germline-derived CDR1 and CDR2 are SEHNR and FQNEAQ (reference sequence). This CDR3 is 15 amino acids long. CDR3 loop: CASSPGQGGNYGYTF. The CDR3 DNA reads TGTGCCAGCAGCCCGGGACAGGGAGGCAACTATGGCTACACCTTC.

The rearrangement links TRBV7-3 to TRBJ2-1; 12 bases line up with TRBD2. J lost 7 bases, V lost 6 bases, and 7 bases had no gene match. Germline V gene sequence: CDR1 SGHTA, CDR2 FQGTGA. The CDR3 sequence is 15 residues long. The CDR3 DNA reads TGTGCCAGCAGTTTGACTAGCGGGAGAAGGAATGAGCAGTTCTTC. This codes for CASSLTSGRRNEQFF.

V is TRBV4-3 and J is TRBJ2-7, with TRBD1 as a possible D gene (5 bases). This CDR3 contains 14 residues. Germline V gene sequence: CDR1 LGHNA, CDR2 YSLEER. V lost 0 bases and J 2 bases, leaving 8 bases between the germline ends. The chain's CDR3 is CASSQDRTPYEQYF. The CDR3 DNA sequence: TGCGCCAGCAGCCAAGACCGGACACCCTACGAGCAGTACTTC.

This sequence joins TRBV7-8 and TRBJ1-2; 10 nucleotides match TRBD1. V was pared by 1 base and J by 4 bases, with 6 bases of the junction left unmatched. Germline lookup yields CDR1 SGHVS and CDR2 FQNEAQ. The CDR3 is 16 amino acids. The CDR3 loop reads CASSLDLWTGGYGYTF. The CDR3 bases are TGTGCCAGCAGCTTAGACCTTTGGACAGGGGGCTATGGCTACACCTTC.

In DNA, the CDR3 is TGTGCCAGCAGCTTAGTGACTAGCGGGAGCGTCGAGCAGTACTTC. Translation gives CASSLVTSGSVEQYF. The chain combines TRBV7-9 with TRBJ2-7, with 12 bases matching TRBD2. The CDR3 loop spans 15 amino acids. Trimming at V came to 1 base and at J to 6 bases, leaving 4 bases not matched to a gene. Germline V gene sequence: CDR1 SEHNR, CDR2 FQNEAQ (reference sequence).